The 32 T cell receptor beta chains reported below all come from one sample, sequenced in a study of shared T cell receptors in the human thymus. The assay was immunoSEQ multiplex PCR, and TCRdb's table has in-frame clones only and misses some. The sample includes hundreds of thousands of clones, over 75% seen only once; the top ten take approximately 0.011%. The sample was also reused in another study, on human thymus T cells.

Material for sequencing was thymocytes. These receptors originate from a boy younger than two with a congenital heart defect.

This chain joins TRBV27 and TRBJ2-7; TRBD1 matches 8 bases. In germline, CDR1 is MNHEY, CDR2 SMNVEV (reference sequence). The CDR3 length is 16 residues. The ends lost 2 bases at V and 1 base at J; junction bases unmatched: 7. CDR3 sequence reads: CASSLPHRGTSYEQYF. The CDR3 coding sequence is TGTGCCAGCAGTTTACCCCACAGGGGGACTTCCTACGAGCAGTACTTC.

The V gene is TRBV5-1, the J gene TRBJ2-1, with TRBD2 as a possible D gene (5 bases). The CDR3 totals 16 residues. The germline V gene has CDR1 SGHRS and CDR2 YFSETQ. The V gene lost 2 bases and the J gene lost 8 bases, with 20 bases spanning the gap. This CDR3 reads CASSFRYNGSRDEQFF. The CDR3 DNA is TGCGCCAGCAGCTTCAGGTACAATGGGTCGAGGGATGAGCAGTTCTTC.

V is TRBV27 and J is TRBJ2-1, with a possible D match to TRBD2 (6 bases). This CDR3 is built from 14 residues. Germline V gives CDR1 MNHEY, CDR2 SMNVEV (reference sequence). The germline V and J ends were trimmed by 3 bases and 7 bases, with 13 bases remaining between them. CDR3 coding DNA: TGTGCCAGCAGTTTTAGCGGAGCCCGAAATGAGCAGTTCTTC. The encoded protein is CASSFSGARNEQFF.

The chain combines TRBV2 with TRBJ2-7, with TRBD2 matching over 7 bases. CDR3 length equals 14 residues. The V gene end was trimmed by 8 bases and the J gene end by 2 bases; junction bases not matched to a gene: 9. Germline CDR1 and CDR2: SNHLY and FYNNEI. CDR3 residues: CASGRRERTYEQYF. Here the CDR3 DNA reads TGTGCCAGCGGGCGGCGGGAGCGGACCTACGAGCAGTACTTC.

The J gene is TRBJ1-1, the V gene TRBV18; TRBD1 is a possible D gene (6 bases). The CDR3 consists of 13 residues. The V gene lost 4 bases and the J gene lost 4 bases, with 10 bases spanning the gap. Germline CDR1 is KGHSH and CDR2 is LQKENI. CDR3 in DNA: TGTGCCAGCTCACATACAGGGTTCACTGAAGCTTTCTTT. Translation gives CASSHTGFTEAFF.

The CDR3 DNA sequence: TGTGCCAGCAGCATCCCTTTAGCGGGAGCCACAGATACGCAGTATTTT. Its protein product is CASSIPLAGATDTQYF. The chain joins TRBV11-3 to TRBJ2-3; TRBD2 matches 9 bases. This CDR3 comprises 16 residues. The ends lost 5 bases at V and 2 bases at J; junction bases unmatched: 8. Germline loops: CDR1 SGHNT, CDR2 YENEEA.

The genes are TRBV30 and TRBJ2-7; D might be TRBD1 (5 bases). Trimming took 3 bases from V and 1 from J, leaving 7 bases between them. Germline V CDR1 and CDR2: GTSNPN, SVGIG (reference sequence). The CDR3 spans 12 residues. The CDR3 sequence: CAWRDTSYEQYF. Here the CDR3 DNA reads TGTGCCTGGAGGGACACGTCCTACGAGCAGTACTTC.

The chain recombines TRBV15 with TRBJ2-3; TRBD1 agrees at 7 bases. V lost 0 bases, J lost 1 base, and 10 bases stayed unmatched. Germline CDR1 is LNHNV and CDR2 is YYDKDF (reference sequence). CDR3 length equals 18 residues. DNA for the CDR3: TGTGCCACCAGCAGAGAGGCCTTGACAGGGTTCCGCACAGATACGCAGTATTTT. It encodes CATSREALTGFRTDTQYF.

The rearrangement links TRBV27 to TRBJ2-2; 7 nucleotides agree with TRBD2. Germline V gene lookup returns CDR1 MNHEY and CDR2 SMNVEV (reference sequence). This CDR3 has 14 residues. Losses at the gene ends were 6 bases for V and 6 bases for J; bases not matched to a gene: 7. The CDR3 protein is CASSPWGGAGELFF. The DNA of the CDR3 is TGTGCCAGCAGCCCATGGGGGGGGGCCGGGGAGCTGTTTTTT.

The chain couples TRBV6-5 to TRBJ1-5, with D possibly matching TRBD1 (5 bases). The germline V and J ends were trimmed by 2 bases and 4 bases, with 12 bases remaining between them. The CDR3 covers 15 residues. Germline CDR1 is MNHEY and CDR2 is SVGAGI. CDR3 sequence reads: CASSYRGSSNQPQHF. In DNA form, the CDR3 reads TGTGCCAGCAGTTACAGGGGTTCAAGTAATCAGCCCCAGCATTTT.

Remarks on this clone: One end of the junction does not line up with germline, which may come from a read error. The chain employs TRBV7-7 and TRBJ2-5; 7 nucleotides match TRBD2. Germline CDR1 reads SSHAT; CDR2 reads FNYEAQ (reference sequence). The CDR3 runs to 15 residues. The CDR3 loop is CASSLDPSWGGTQYF. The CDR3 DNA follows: TGTGCTAGCAGCTTGGATCCTAGTTGGGGGGGGACCCAGTACTTC. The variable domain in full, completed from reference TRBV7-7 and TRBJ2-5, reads GAGVSQSPRYKVTKRGQDVTLRCDPISSHATLYWYQQALGQGPEFLTYFNYEAQPDKSGLPSDRFSAERPEGSISTLTIQRTEQRDSAMYRCASSLDPSWGGTQYFGPGTRLLVL.

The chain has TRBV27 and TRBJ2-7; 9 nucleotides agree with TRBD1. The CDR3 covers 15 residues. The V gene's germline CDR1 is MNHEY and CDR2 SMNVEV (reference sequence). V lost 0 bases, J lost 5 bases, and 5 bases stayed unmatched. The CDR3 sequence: CASSLSGQGKDEQYF. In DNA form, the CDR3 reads TGTGCCAGCAGTTTATCGGGACAGGGTAAGGACGAGCAGTACTTC.

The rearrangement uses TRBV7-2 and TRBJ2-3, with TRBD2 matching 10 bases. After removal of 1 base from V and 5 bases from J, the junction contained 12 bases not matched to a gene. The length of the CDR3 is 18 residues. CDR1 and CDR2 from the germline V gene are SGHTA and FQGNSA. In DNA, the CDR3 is TGTGCCAGCAGCTTAGTCGGGCTAGCGGGAGCGGTGGAAGATACGCAGTATTTT. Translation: CASSLVGLAGAVEDTQYF.

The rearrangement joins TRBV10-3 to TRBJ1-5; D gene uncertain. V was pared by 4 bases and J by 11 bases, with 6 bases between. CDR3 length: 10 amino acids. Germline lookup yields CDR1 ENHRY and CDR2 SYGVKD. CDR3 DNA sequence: TGTGCCATCAGTGGGAGTGCCCAGCATTTT. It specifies CAISGSAQHF.

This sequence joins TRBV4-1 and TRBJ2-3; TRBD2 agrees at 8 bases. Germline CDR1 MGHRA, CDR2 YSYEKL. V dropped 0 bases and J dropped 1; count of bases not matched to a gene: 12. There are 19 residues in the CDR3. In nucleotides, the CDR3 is TGCGCCAGCAGCCAAGACCCGGGTGGGAGCGGGAGAGGCACAGATACGCAGTATTTT. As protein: CASSQDPGGSGRGTDTQYF.

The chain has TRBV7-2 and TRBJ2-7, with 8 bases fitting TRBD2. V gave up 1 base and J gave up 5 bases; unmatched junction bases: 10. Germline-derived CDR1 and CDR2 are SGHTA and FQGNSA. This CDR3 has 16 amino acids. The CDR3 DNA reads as TGTGCCAGCAGCTTAGTTCTTGCGGGAGGTTTCGACGAGCAGTACTTC. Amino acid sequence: CASSLVLAGGFDEQYF.

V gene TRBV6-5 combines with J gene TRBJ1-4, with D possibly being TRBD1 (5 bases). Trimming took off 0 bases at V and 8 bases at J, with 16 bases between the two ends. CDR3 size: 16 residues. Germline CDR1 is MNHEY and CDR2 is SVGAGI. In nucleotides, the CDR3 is TGTGCCAGCAGTTACTCGAGGAGGGGATTGGGGGAAAAACTGTTTTTT. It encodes CASSYSRRGLGEKLFF.

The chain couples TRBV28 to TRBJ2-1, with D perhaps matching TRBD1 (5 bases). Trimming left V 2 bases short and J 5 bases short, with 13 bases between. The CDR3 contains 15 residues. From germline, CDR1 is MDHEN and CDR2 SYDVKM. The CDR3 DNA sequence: TGTGCCAGCAGTTTACAGGGCCCCCCACACAATGAGCAGTTCTTC. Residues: CASSLQGPPHNEQFF.

The chain's CDR3 is CASTAGSVRAHEQYF. The CDR3, as DNA: TGTGCCAGCACCGCGGGGTCTGTAAGAGCCCACGAGCAGTACTTC. This chain links TRBV7-8 with TRBJ2-7, with a tentative D call TRBD2 (6 bases). The CDR3 totals 15 residues. Germline V CDR1 and CDR2: SGHVS, FQNEAQ. V was trimmed by 7 bases and J by 5 bases, leaving 21 bases between them. Together with reference TRBV7-8 and TRBJ2-7, the CDR3 gives the full variable domain: GAGVSQSPRYKVAKRGQDVALRCDPISGHVSLFWYQQALGQGPEFLTYFQNEAQLDKSGLPSDRFFAERPEGSVSTLKIQRTQQEDSAVYLCASTAGSVRAHEQYFGPGTRLTVT.

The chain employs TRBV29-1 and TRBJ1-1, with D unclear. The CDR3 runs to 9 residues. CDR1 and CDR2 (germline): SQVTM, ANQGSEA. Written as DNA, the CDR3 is TGCACCGGGGACACTGAAGCTTTCTTT. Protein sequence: CTGDTEAFF. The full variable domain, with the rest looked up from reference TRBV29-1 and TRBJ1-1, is SAVISQKPSRDICQRGTSLTIQCQVDSQVTMMFWYRQQPGQSLTLIATANQGSEATYESGFVIDKFPISRPNLTFSTLTVSNMSPEDSSIYLCTGDTEAFFGQGTRLTVV.

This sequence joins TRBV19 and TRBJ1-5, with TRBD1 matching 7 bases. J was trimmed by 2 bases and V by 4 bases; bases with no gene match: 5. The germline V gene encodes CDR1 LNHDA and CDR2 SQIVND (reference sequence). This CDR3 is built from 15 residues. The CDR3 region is CASSTLGQGNQPQHF. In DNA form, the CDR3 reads TGTGCCAGTAGTACCCTCGGACAGGGCAATCAGCCCCAGCATTTT.

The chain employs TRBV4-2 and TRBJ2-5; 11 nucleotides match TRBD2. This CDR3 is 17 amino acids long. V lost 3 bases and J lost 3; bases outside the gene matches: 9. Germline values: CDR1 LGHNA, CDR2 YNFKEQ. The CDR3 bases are TGTGCCAGCAGCCACGCAGCCTTAGCGGGAGGGGAAGAGACCCAGTACTTC. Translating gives CASSHAALAGGEETQYF.

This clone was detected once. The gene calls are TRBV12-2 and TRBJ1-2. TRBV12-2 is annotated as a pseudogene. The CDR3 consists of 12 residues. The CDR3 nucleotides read TGTGCAAGTCGCTTAGGAGGGTATGGCTACACCTTC. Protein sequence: CASRLGGYGYTF.

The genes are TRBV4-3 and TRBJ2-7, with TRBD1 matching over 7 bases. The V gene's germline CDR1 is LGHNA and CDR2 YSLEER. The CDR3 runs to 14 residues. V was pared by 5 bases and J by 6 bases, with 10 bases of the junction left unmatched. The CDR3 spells CASSWDSHLGEQYF. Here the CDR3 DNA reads TGCGCCAGCAGCTGGGACAGCCACCTCGGCGAGCAGTACTTC.

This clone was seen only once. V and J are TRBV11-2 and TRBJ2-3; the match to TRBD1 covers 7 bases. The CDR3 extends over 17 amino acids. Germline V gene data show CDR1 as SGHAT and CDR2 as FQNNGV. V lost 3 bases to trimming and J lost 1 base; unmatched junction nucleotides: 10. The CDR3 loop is CASSFLPGTEGTDTQYF. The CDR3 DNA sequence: TGTGCCAGCAGCTTCCTTCCCGGGACAGAGGGCACAGATACGCAGTATTTT.

This CDR3 is CASSLGPGLGPYNEQFF. The CDR3 DNA follows: TGTGCCAGCAGCTTAGGGCCGGGACTGGGTCCCTACAATGAGCAGTTCTTC. The V gene is TRBV5-4, the J gene TRBJ2-1; TRBD2 might be the D (6 bases). V was clipped by 2 bases and J by 2 bases, with 17 bases between them. Germline V lookup: CDR1 SGHNT, CDR2 YYREEE (reference sequence). The CDR3 runs 17 residues.

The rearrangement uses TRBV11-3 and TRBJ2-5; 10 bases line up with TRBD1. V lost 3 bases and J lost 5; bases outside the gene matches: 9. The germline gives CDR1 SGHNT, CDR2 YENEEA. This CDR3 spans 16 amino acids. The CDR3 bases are TGTGCCAGCAGCTTCTTGGGGACAGGGGTGGGGGAGACCCAGTACTTC. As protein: CASSFLGTGVGETQYF.

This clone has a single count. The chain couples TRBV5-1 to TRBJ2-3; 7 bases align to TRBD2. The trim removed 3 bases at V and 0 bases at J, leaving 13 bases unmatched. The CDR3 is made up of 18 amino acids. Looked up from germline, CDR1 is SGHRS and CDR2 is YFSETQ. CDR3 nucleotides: TGCGCCAGCAGCTCCCCGGGACTCGGGGGGTCTAGCACAGATACGCAGTATTTT. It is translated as CASSSPGLGGSSTDTQYF.

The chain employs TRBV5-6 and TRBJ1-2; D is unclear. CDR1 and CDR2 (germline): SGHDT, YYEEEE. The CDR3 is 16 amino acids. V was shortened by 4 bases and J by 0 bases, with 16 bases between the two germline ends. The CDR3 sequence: CASSPERIPTNYGYTF. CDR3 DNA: TGTGCCAGCAGCCCCGAGCGGATCCCAACTAACTATGGCTACACCTTC.

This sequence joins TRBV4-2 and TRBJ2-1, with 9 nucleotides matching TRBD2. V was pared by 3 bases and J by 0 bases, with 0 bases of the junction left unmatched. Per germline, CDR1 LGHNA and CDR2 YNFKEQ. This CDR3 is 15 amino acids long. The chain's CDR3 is CASSHSGSSYNEQFF. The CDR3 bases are TGTGCCAGCAGCCATAGCGGGAGCTCCTACAATGAGCAGTTCTTC.

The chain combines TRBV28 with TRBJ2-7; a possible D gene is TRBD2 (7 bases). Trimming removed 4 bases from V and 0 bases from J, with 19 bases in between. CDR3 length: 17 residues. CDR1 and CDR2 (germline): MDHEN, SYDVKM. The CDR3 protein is CASSSYGGPGASYEQYF. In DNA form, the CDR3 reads TGTGCCAGCAGTTCGTACGGGGGGCCCGGGGCCTCCTACGAGCAGTACTTC.

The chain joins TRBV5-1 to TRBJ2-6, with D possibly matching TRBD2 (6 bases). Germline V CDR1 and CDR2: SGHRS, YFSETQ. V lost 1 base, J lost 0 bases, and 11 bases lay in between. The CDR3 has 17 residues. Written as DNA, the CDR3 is TGCGCCAGCAGCTTGCGGAGGGTGACCTCTGGGGCCAACGTCCTGACTTTC. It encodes CASSLRRVTSGANVLTF.